This T cell receptor (beta chain) appears in the sequencing data of a study of CXCR3-negative and CXCR3-positive naive CD8 T cells. Study-level points and caveats: Within a donor, both naive subsets shared TRBV-TRBJ usage, unlike memory cells.

Concerning this clonotype itself: Its matching antigen is unknown.

This CDR3 has 13 amino acids. The germline V gene encodes CDR1 SGHAT and CDR2 FQNNGV. The study made its TRB cDNA libraries by 5' RACE, adding UMI labels. From its re-call of the 5' RACE reads, TCRdb lists each CDR3 protein once, without DNA. The sample's table shows over 100,000 distinct CDR3 sequences. Triplicates of over 250,000 cells were sorted from each CD8+ T cell subset. Naive CD8+ T cells displayed a CD45RO-CCR7+CD27+CD95- phenotype. Sequencing input: naive CXCR3- CD8+ T cells from blood. Sample subset: CD45RO-CCR7+CD27+CD95- naive CD8+ T cells lacking CXCR3 (TNR3-). The clonotype comes from a human donor in good health. Some clones in this sample may be carry-over from other donors' samples. The V gene is TRBV11-2, the J gene TRBJ2-5. CDR3 residues: CASSRPSLETQYF.